This T cell receptor beta chain was profiled in a study of molecular identifiers for immune sequencing clone quantification. Libraries of naive CD8 T cells were made from approximately 20,000 to 1,000,000 sorted cells. They used 10%, 30% or 50% RNA. Previously reported methods and listed TCR primers produced the bulk TCR libraries. TCRdb passed the PCR reads through MiXCR, listing each CDR3 protein once. This table holds around 470,000 distinct CDR3 sequences, around 23% found once. A remark on this clonotype: The junction does not match germline at one end; this may be a read error.

This CDR3 has 15 amino acids. Germline loops: CDR1 MNHNS, CDR2 SASEGT. The origin of this receptor is a human donor in good health. Some libraries in this study had Jurkat cell RNA spiked in. Sequencing was carried out using naive CD8+ T cells from blood, with Jurkat cell RNA spiked in. Subset described: FACS-sorted CD8+CD4-CCR7+CD45RA+ naive T cells. The V and J genes are TRBV6-1 and TRBJ2-7; D perhaps matches TRBD1 (7 bases). CDR3 sequence reads: CASSEPGRGAYERYF. For the CDR3, the DNA is TGTGCCAGCAGTGAACCCGGCAGGGGGGCATACGAGCGGTACTTC.